This T cell receptor (beta chain) is drawn from a study of T cell responses to AZD1222 COVID-19 vaccine. General study points: Spike as a whole was targeted by vaccine-associated CD4 TCRs, dominant at 160-218 and 743-854. Only a handful of individuals given AZD1222 were seropositive at baseline. Within unmutated variant regions lay the reported targets of nearly half of spike-specific TCRs.

On this clone: Its matching antigen is unknown.

Pooling was applied to second doses at about 4 or about 12 weeks. The CDR3 sequence is 14 residues long. The ends were cut back, 0 bases at V and 4 bases at J, with 9 bases in the middle. Per germline, CDR1 MNHEY and CDR2 SVGAGI. Clones were sequenced by immunoSEQ multiplex PCR, and TCRdb holds only the in-frame ones, with some missing. The table lists more than 80,000 clones, around 87% of them singletons. Sample: peripheral blood, taken 28 days after the second AZD1222 dose. The TCR was taken from an adult who received the AZD1222 COVID-19 vaccine. This rearrangement joins TRBV6-5 to TRBJ1-1; a weak D match, TRBD1 (5 bases). CDR3 protein: CASSYSWGITEAFF. CDR3 nucleotides: TGTGCCAGCAGTTACTCGTGGGGGATCACTGAAGCTTTCTTT.